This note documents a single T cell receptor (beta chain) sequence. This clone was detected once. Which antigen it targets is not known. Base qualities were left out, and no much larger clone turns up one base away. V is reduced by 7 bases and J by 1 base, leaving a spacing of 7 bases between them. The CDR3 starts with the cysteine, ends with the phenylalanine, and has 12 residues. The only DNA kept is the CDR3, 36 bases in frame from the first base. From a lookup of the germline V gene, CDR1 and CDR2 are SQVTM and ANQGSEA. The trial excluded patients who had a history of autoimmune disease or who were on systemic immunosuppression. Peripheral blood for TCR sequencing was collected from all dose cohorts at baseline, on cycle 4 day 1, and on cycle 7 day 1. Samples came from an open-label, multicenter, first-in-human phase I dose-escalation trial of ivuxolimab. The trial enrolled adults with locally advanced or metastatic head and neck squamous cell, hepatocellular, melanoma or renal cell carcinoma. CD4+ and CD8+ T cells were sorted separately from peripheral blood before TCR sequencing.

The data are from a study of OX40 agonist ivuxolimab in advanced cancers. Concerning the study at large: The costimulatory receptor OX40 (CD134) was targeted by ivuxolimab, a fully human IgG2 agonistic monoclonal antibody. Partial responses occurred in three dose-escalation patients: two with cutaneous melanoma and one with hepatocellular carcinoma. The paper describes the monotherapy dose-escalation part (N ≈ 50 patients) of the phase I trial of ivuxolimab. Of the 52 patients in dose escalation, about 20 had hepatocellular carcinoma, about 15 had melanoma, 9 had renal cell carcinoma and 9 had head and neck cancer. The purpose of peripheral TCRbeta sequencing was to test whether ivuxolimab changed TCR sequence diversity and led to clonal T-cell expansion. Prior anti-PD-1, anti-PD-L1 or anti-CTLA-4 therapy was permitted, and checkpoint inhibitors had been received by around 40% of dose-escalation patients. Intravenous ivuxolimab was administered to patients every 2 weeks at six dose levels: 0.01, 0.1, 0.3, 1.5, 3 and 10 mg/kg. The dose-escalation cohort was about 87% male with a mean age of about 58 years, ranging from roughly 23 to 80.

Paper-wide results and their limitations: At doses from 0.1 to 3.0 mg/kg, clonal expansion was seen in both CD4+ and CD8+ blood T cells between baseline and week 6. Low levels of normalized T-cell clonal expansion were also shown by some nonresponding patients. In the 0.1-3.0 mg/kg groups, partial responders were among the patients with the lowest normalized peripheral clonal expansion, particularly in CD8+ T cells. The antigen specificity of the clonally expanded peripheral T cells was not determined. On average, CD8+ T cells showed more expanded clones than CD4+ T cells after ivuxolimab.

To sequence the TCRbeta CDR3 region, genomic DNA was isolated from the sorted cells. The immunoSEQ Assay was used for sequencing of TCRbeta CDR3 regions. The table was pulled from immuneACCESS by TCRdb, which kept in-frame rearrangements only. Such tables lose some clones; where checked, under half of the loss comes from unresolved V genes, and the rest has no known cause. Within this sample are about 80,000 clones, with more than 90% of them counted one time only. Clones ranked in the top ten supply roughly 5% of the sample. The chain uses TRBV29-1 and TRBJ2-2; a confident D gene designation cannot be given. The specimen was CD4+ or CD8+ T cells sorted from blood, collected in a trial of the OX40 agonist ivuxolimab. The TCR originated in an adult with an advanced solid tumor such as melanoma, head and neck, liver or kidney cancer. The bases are TGCAGCGCATCCGGGAACACCGGGGAGCTGTTTTTT. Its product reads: CSASGNTGELFF.